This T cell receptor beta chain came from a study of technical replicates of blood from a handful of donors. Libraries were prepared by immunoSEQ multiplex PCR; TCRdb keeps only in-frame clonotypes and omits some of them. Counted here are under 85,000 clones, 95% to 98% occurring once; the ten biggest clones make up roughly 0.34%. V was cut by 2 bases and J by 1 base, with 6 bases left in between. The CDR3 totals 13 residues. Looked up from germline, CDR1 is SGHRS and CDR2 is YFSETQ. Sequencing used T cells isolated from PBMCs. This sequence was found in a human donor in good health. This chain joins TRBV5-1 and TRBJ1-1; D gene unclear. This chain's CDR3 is CASSFAQNTEAFF. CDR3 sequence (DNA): TGCGCCAGCAGCTTCGCACAGAACACTGAAGCTTTCTTT.